The 21 T cell receptor beta chains in this list originate from one sample, sequenced in a study of T cell repertoires in cytomegalovirus infection. TCRdb re-called the reads through MiXCR, storing one row per CDR3 protein. The sample yields around 530,000 distinct CDR3 sequences, more than 15% seen once. Source material: CD8+ T cells from PBMCs. These receptors were taken from a human donor in good health (CMV status not recorded). Some clones in this sample may be carry-over from other donors' samples.

The chain combines TRBV20-1 with TRBJ2-3; TRBD2 is a possible D gene (5 bases). CDR1 is DFQATT, CDR2 SNEGSKA, per germline (reference sequence). V dropped 1 base and J dropped 0 bases, with 8 bases sitting between them. The CDR3 is 14 residues long. CDR3 sequence: CSARVGASTDTQYF. In nucleotides, the CDR3 is TGCAGTGCTAGAGTGGGAGCCAGCACAGATACGCAGTATTTT.

This clonotype was observed a handful of times. The chain employs TRBV4-1 and TRBJ2-1, with TRBD2 matching over 7 bases. CDR1 and CDR2 from the germline V gene are MGHRA and YSYEKL. The J segment lost 4 bases and the V segment lost 1 base, leaving 7 bases of the junction unmatched. The CDR3 sequence is 16 residues long. CDR3 in DNA: TGCGCCAGCAGCCAAGTGTGGGCGGGAGAGTACAATGAGCAGTTCTTC. This encodes CASSQVWAGEYNEQFF.

In its sample, this clonotype was seen many times. The chain links TRBV7-4 to TRBJ2-7; no firm D call. The germline V gene has CDR1 SGHVT and CDR2 SQSDAQ. V was shortened by 3 bases and J by 4 bases, with 19 bases between the two germline ends. This CDR3 is 16 amino acids long. CDR3 residues: CASSFSPLVNGYEQYF. CDR3 DNA sequence: TGTGCCAGCAGCTTTTCCCCCTTGGTCAACGGATACGAGCAGTACTTC.

The chain combines TRBV12-3 or TRBV12-4 with TRBJ2-1; the D gene is possibly TRBD2 (5 bases). Trimming removed 3 bases at V and 4 bases at J, with 16 bases between. This CDR3 is 16 amino acids long. For the CDR3, the DNA is TGTGCCAGCAGTTTGAGGGTGGACTGGAAATACAATGAGCAGTTCTTC. Protein: CASSLRVDWKYNEQFF.

J is TRBJ1-2 and V is TRBV27, with D possibly being TRBD1 (5 bases). Deletions cut 3 bases from V and 0 bases from J, with 17 bases between. Germline V gene sequence: CDR1 MNHEY, CDR2 SMNVEV (reference sequence). The CDR3 has 17 residues. DNA of the CDR3: TGTGCCAGCAGTTTGAGGAGGGAGGGGTTAGCTAACTATGGCTACACCTTC. Translation gives CASSLRREGLANYGYTF.

The rearrangement uses TRBV9 and TRBJ2-3, with D uncertain. CDR1 is SGDLS, CDR2 YYNGEE, per germline. V lost 3 bases, J lost 0 bases, and 14 bases lay in between. The CDR3 has 16 amino acids. CDR3 nucleotides: TGTGCCAGCAGCGCACCCGGCCGCACTAGCACAGATACGCAGTATTTT. Its protein product is CASSAPGRTSTDTQYF.

This clonotype showed up many times. The rearrangement joins TRBV19 to TRBJ2-1; 8 bases are a match to TRBD1. The junction had 5 bases not matched to a gene; V was cut back by 5 bases and J by 8 bases. The CDR3 extends over 13 amino acids. Germline values: CDR1 LNHDA, CDR2 SQIVND (reference sequence). DNA of the CDR3: TGTGCCAGTAGTCCGACAGGGGCAGATGAGCAGTTCTTC. Protein: CASSPTGADEQFF.

This clonotype was seen at least ten times. This chain connects TRBV7-9 to TRBJ2-7; D gene uncertain. Trimming removed 5 bases from V and 3 bases from J, with 14 bases in between. This CDR3 has 14 residues. The V gene's germline CDR1 is SEHNR and CDR2 FQNEAQ (reference sequence). The CDR3 protein is CASSPDGRDYEQYF. CDR3 in DNA: TGTGCCAGCAGCCCCGATGGAAGGGACTACGAGCAGTACTTC.

The chain links TRBV5-5 to TRBJ1-4, with 8 bases identical to TRBD1. The CDR3 has 15 amino acids. Per germline, CDR1 SGHKS and CDR2 YYEKEE (reference sequence). J lost 6 bases, V lost 0 bases, and 4 bases had no gene match. The CDR3 coding sequence is TGTGCCAGCAGCTTGGGTGACAGGGGTCATGAAAAACTGTTTTTT. It encodes CASSLGDRGHEKLFF.

This clonotype was seen ten or more times. The chain couples TRBV7-9 to TRBJ1-2; TRBD1 matches 8 bases. Germline loops: CDR1 SEHNR, CDR2 FQNEAQ (reference sequence). Trimming removed 1 base from V and 3 bases from J; junction bases left unmatched: 16. The CDR3 covers 19 residues. The CDR3 nucleotides read TGTGCCAGCAGCTTAGGGGACAGGACGCAGGCAGGGGGTCACTATGGCTACACCTTC. It translates to CASSLGDRTQAGGHYGYTF.

This clonotype was recorded at least ten times. The gene calls are TRBV11-2 and TRBJ1-4, with D unresolved. Trimming cost V 7 bases and J 7 bases, with 16 bases left between them. CDR3 length: 14 amino acids. CDR1 and CDR2 from the germline V gene are SGHAT and FQNNGV. CDR3 amino acids: CASTPGSSGEKLFF. The DNA of the CDR3 is TGTGCCAGCACCCCTGGGAGTTCTGGTGAAAAACTGTTTTTT. Supplemented by reference TRBV11-2 and TRBJ1-4, the full variable domain reads EAGVAQSPRYKIIEKRQSVAFWCNPISGHATLYWYQQILGQGPKLLIQFQNNGVVDDSQLPKDRFSAERLKGVDSTLKIQPAKLEDSAVYLCASTPGSSGEKLFFGSGTQLSVL.

This clonotype occurred a few times. The V gene is TRBV27, the J gene TRBJ2-3, with D possibly being TRBD1 (5 bases). Germline CDR1 reads MNHEY; CDR2 reads SMNVEV (reference sequence). This CDR3 has 15 amino acids. V was cut by 6 bases and J by 0 bases, with 13 bases left in between. This CDR3 reads CASSQDKASTDTQYF. In DNA form, the CDR3 reads TGTGCCAGCAGCCAGGACAAAGCTAGCACAGATACGCAGTATTTT.

The CDR3 loop is CASSEGPGQGTNNSPLHF. DNA of the CDR3: TGTGCCAGCTCCGAGGGACCGGGACAGGGGACGAATAATTCACCCCTCCACTTT. V and J are TRBV18 and TRBJ1-6; TRBD1 agrees at 10 bases. Germline loops: CDR1 KGHSH, CDR2 LQKENI. The CDR3 runs to 18 residues. The trim removed 6 bases at V and 5 bases at J, leaving 13 bases unmatched.

This clonotype has a count of ten or more. The chain is built from TRBV10-3 and TRBJ2-7, with 8 bases matching TRBD1. The CDR3 is 16 amino acids. Trimming at V came to 3 bases and at J to 1 base, leaving 8 bases not matched to a gene. Germline CDR1 reads ENHRY; CDR2 reads SYGVKD. The CDR3: CAISDPLRQGSYEQYF. The CDR3 DNA is TGTGCCATCAGTGACCCCTTGAGACAGGGGTCCTACGAGCAGTACTTC.

Remarks on this clonotype: Possible read error: a much larger clone is one base away. This chain uses TRBV11-2 with TRBJ2-2; weak D call: TRBD2 (5 bases). The CDR3 length is 15 residues. CDR1 is SGHAT, CDR2 FQNNGV, per germline. The CDR3 region is CASSPIRISVGVLFF. The CDR3 nucleotides read TGTGCCAGCAGCCCTATTAGGATTAGCGTCGGGGTGCTGTTTTTT.

The table lists this clonotype with many counts. This chain joins TRBV7-8 and TRBJ1-1, with D possibly TRBD1 on 5 matching bases. V was trimmed by 4 bases and J by 1 base, leaving 10 bases between them. Germline values: CDR1 SGHVS, CDR2 FQNEAQ. The CDR3 extends over 14 amino acids. The CDR3 loop reads CASSYGTGNTEAFF. The CDR3 nucleotides are TGTGCCAGCAGCTATGGGACGGGGAACACTGAAGCTTTCTTT.

As regards this clonotype: A single base separates this from a much larger clone, so it may be a read error. The chain couples TRBV6-2 or TRBV6-3 to TRBJ2-1, with D unresolved. Trimming took off 6 bases at V and 0 bases at J, with 6 bases between the two ends. Germline CDR1 and CDR2: MNHEY and SVGEGT. The CDR3 is 13 residues long. The CDR3 reads CASRGYSYNEQFF. The CDR3 bases are TGTGCCAGCAGGGGCTACTCCTACAATGAGCAGTTCTTC.

A note on this clonotype: A much larger clone differs from this one at a single base, so this may be a read error. The chain couples TRBV7-3 to TRBJ2-1; 7 bases are shared with TRBD1. Trimming cost V 5 bases and J 5 bases; bases outside gene matches: 6. Germline assignment: CDR1 SGHTA and CDR2 FQGTGA. The CDR3 totals 14 residues. The CDR3 region is CASSVRQGNNEQFF. CDR3 nucleotide sequence: TGTGCCAGCAGCGTAAGACAGGGAAACAATGAGCAGTTCTTC.

This clonotype was detected only a few times. This chain uses TRBV6-5 with TRBJ1-1, with TRBD1 identical over 7 bases. J gave up 6 bases and V 2 bases, and 9 bases lay outside the gene matches. CDR3 length: 15 amino acids. Germline CDR1 MNHEY, CDR2 SVGAGI. The CDR3 sequence: CASSYGGGGGSEAFF. Written as DNA, the CDR3 is TGTGCCAGCAGTTACGGAGGGGGCGGTGGGTCTGAAGCTTTCTTT.

As concerns this clonotype: A read error may be the cause here, since a much bigger clone is one base away. This sequence joins TRBV12-5 and TRBJ1-2; no clear D gene. The CDR3 spans 15 residues. V lost 3 bases and J 1 base, leaving 12 bases between the germline ends. Per germline, CDR1 LGHNT and CDR2 FRNRAP. This chain's CDR3 is CASGFVPPGNYGYTF. In nucleotides, the CDR3 is TGTGCTAGTGGTTTTGTCCCTCCAGGTAACTATGGCTACACCTTC.

Ten or more counts support this clonotype. The V and J genes are TRBV7-3 and TRBJ1-2, with 9 nucleotides matching TRBD1. This CDR3 spans 17 amino acids. Trimming took 7 bases from V and 4 from J; bases not matched to a gene: 16. Germline V CDR1 and CDR2: SGHTA, FQGTGA. The CDR3 loop reads CASIGPKSGQGTYGYTF. The CDR3 nucleotides are TGTGCCAGCATCGGACCTAAATCGGGACAGGGCACCTATGGCTACACCTTC.